Following are 20 T cell receptor beta chains from one sample sequenced in a study of CD8 T cells in ankylosing spondylitis (dated by TCRdb to 2015 to 2018). The library was prepared using 5' RACE. The instrument was an Illumina HiSeq 2500. Through fastp at Q25 and MiXCR, TCRdb rebuilt clones from the public reads, retaining in-frame beta chains. Entries are consolidated by CDR3 protein sequence, retaining the most common genes and DNA. Across this sample there are 250,000 to 350,000 distinct CDR3 sequences, with roughly 20% seen only once. The top ten clonotypes cover 7.8% of the sample. Sequenced input: blood, either unsorted or a sorted T cell fraction (not recorded which). The receptors originated from a male donor with ankylosing spondylitis or in good health (not recorded which).

This clonotype was observed a handful of times. The chain uses TRBV15 and TRBJ2-5, with TRBD1 identical over 7 bases. Trimming cost V 5 bases and J 5 bases; bases outside gene matches: 8. Germline values: CDR1 LNHNV, CDR2 YYDKDF (reference sequence). This CDR3 comprises 14 residues. The DNA of the CDR3 is TGTGCCACCAGCGCGAATACAGGGGTCGAGACCCAGTACTTC. Translation: CATSANTGVETQYF.

This clonotype was picked up a small number of times. The gene calls are TRBV9 and TRBJ2-1; 7 bases fit TRBD1. Germline CDR1 SGDLS, CDR2 YYNGEE. CDR3 length equals 18 residues. V shed 3 bases, J shed 0 bases, and the junction held 12 bases outside the gene matches. In DNA, the CDR3 is TGTGCCAGCAGCGAGAGGGGGCTTGAAGCCTCCTCCTACAATGAGCAGTTCTTC. Protein: CASSERGLEASSYNEQFF.

The chain employs TRBV7-2 and TRBJ1-1; a possible D gene is TRBD1 (6 bases). This CDR3 comprises 13 residues. V dropped 5 bases and J dropped 7 bases, with 14 bases sitting between them. Germline V CDR1 and CDR2: SGHTA, FQGNSA. This CDR3 reads CASSVLRTVEAFF. The CDR3 DNA reads TGTGCCAGCAGCGTCTTAAGGACAGTTGAAGCTTTCTTT.

This clonotype turned up a few times. The V gene is TRBV20-1, the J gene TRBJ1-2; no definite D call. V lost 5 bases and J 8 bases, leaving 21 bases between the germline ends. This CDR3 is built from 14 residues. CDR1 and CDR2 from the germline V gene are DFQATT and SNEGSKA (reference sequence). The CDR3 is CSASPLSGGRGYTF. CDR3 nucleotide sequence: TGCAGTGCTTCCCCTTTGTCAGGTGGGCGAGGCTACACCTTC.

The rearrangement links TRBV12-5 to TRBJ2-1; 11 bases align to TRBD1. CDR1 is LGHNT, CDR2 FRNRAP, per germline. The CDR3 is 15 amino acids. The V segment lost 6 bases and the J segment 8 bases; nucleotides outside the gene matches: 9. The CDR3 nucleotides read TGTGCTAGTGGACCAGGACAGGGGGCTTTGGATGAGCAGTTCTTC. This sequence encodes CASGPGQGALDEQFF. Based on the CDR3 plus reference TRBV12-5 and TRBJ2-1, the full variable domain is DARVTQTPRHKVTEMGQEVTMRCQPILGHNTVFWYRQTMMQGLELLAYFRNRAPLDDSGMPKDRFSAEMPDATLATLKIQPSEPRDSAVYFCASGPGQGALDEQFFGPGTRLTVL.

This clonotype was seen ten or more times. This chain joins TRBV6-2 or TRBV6-3 and TRBJ1-5; D is unresolved. CDR1 is MNHEY, CDR2 SVGEGT, per germline. V was cut by 1 base and J by 0 bases, with 19 bases left in between. The CDR3 has 19 amino acids. The CDR3 DNA reads TGTGCCAGCAGTTACTTGTATCGATCGGGCGCTAATAGCAATCAGCCCCAGCATTTT. Translated: CASSYLYRSGANSNQPQHF.

The rearrangement joins TRBV11-2 to TRBJ1-1, with D possibly TRBD1 on 5 matching bases. The CDR3 sequence is 14 residues long. Germline CDR1 is SGHAT and CDR2 is FQNNGV. Trimming removed 5 bases from V and 1 base from J, with 11 bases in between. The DNA of the CDR3 is TGTGCCAGCAGCCCCAGGGTTCAGAACACTGAAGCTTTCTTT. Protein sequence: CASSPRVQNTEAFF.

The V call is TRBV9, the J call TRBJ2-3; possibly TRBD1 for D (6 bases). V dropped 4 bases and J dropped 0 bases, with 12 bases sitting between them. The germline V gene encodes CDR1 SGDLS and CDR2 YYNGEE. The CDR3 is 15 amino acids. In DNA, the CDR3 is TGTGCCAGCAGCCCAGGGGTAGGGAGCACAGATACGCAGTATTTT. Its protein is CASSPGVGSTDTQYF. Variable domain in full (rest from reference TRBV9 and TRBJ2-3): DSGVTQTPKHLITATGQRVTLRCSPRSGDLSVYWYQQSLDQGLQFLIQYYNGEERAKGNILERFSAQQFPDLHSELNLSSLELGDSALYFCASSPGVGSTDTQYFGPGTRLTVL.

The rearrangement joins TRBV6-1 to TRBJ2-7, with a possible D match to TRBD2 (6 bases). The CDR3 extends over 13 amino acids. Per germline, CDR1 MNHNS and CDR2 SASEGT. Trimming removed 6 bases at V and 4 bases at J, with 13 bases between. CDR3: CASRRGSSYEQYV. CDR3 sequence (DNA): TGTGCCAGCAGACGGGGGAGTAGTTACGAGCAGTACGTC.

The chain carries TRBV12-3 or TRBV12-4 and TRBJ2-1; perhaps TRBD1 as D (6 bases). This CDR3 spans 17 amino acids. The V end lost 6 bases, the J end lost 2 bases, and 20 bases lay between the germline ends. Here the CDR3 DNA reads TGTGCCAGCAGCGGCAGGGGACCAGATTTGACCTACAATGAGCAGTTCTTC. Its protein is CASSGRGPDLTYNEQFF.

This clonotype has only a few counts. The chain has TRBV5-6 and TRBJ2-5; D is unclear. V dropped 1 base and J dropped 1 base, with 8 bases sitting between them. Germline V lookup: CDR1 SGHDT, CDR2 YYEEEE. The CDR3 length is 14 residues. The CDR3 coding sequence is TGTGCCAGCAGCTTGCAGGTTACCCAAGAGACCCAGTACTTC. It translates to CASSLQVTQETQYF.

This clonotype appeared a few times. This chain links TRBV12-3 or TRBV12-4 with TRBJ2-5; 7 nucleotides match TRBD1. The CDR3 covers 14 residues. J lost 1 base, V lost 5 bases, and 4 bases had no gene match. DNA for the CDR3: TGTGCCAGCAGTCCCGGACAGGTCCAAGAGACCCAGTACTTC. Its protein is CASSPGQVQETQYF.

This clonotype was counted between two and nine times. V usage is TRBV12-3 or TRBV12-4 and J usage is TRBJ2-6; possibly TRBD1 for D (5 bases). Trimming shortened V by 6 bases and J by 4 bases, and 13 bases separated the two germline ends. The CDR3 sequence is 15 residues long. The CDR3 loop reads CASSPGFGGANVLTF. The CDR3 DNA is TGTGCCAGCAGCCCAGGGTTCGGCGGGGCCAACGTCCTGACTTTC.

V gene TRBV7-9 combines with J gene TRBJ2-4; TRBD2 agrees at 9 bases. Germline CDR1 is SEHNR and CDR2 is FQNEAQ (reference sequence). V lost 5 bases and J lost 9; bases outside the gene matches: 5. This CDR3 is built from 13 residues. DNA of the CDR3: TGTGCCAGCAGCCCAGTTAGCGGGAGCATTCAGTACTTC. It encodes CASSPVSGSIQYF.

This clonotype was counted only a few times. The CDR3 coding sequence is TGTGCCAGCAGTTACACGAGGGGCTCGGGCACAGATACGCAGTATTTT. Protein sequence: CASSYTRGSGTDTQYF. The chain carries TRBV6-5 and TRBJ2-3; the D call may be TRBD1 or TRBD2 (5 bases each). This CDR3 is built from 16 residues. Germline lookup yields CDR1 MNHEY and CDR2 SVGAGI. Between the trimmed V and J ends, which lost 2 bases and 1 base, there was a span of 13 bases.

The table lists this clonotype with a few counts. The chain links TRBV9 to TRBJ2-4; D might be TRBD1 (6 bases). The V end was cut by 4 bases, the J end by 5 bases, with 19 bases between. CDR1 is SGDLS, CDR2 YYNGEE, per germline. This CDR3 is built from 16 residues. The CDR3 sequence: CASSTIPDRFQNIQYF. The CDR3 bases are TGTGCCAGCAGCACTATCCCCGACAGGTTCCAAAACATTCAGTACTTC.

Written as DNA, the CDR3 is TGTGCCAGCAGACCAAGACAGGGGACGACCAGGGATACGCAGTATTTT. It is translated as CASRPRQGTTRDTQYF. The chain links TRBV2 to TRBJ2-3; 8 bases are shared with TRBD1. Losses at the gene ends were 6 bases for V and 6 bases for J; bases not matched to a gene: 14. CDR1 is SNHLY, CDR2 FYNNEI, per germline. The CDR3 has 16 amino acids.

The chain joins TRBV7-6 to TRBJ1-3; D may be TRBD1 (5 bases). Looked up from germline, CDR1 is SGHVS and CDR2 is FNYEAQ. Trimming removed 5 bases at V and 2 bases at J, with 13 bases between. This CDR3 contains 15 residues. The DNA for the CDR3 is TGTGCCAGCAGCCGCGGGGAGGGACCTGGAAACACCATATATTTT. Translated: CASSRGEGPGNTIYF.

The sample holds a few counts of this clonotype. The genes are TRBV10-3 and TRBJ1-6; D unresolved. CDR3 size: 13 residues. The ends were cut back, 5 bases at V and 8 bases at J, with 10 bases in the middle. Germline V gives CDR1 ENHRY, CDR2 SYGVKD. The CDR3 DNA is TGTGCCATCAGTCCCACCCTGGATTCACCCCTCCACTTT. It encodes CAISPTLDSPLHF.

The table lists this clonotype with a few counts. The V and J genes are TRBV20-1 and TRBJ2-5, with no clear D. The CDR3 consists of 12 residues. CDR1 and CDR2 from the germline V gene are DFQATT and SNEGSKA (reference sequence). Trimming took off 3 bases at V and 5 bases at J, with 10 bases between the two ends. CDR3 nucleotides: TGCAGTGCTAGCCCAGGAGAGGAGACCCAGTACTTC. This codes for CSASPGEETQYF.